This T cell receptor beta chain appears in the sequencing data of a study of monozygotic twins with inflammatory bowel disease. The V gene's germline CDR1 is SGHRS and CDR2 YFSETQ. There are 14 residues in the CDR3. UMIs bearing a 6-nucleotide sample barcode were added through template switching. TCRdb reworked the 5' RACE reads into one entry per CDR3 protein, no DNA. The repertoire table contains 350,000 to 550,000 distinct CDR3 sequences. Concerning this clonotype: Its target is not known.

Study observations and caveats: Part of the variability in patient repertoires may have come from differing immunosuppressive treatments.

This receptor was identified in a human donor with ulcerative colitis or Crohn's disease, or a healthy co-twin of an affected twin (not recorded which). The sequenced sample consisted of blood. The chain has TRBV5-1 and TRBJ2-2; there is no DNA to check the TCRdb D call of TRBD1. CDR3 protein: CASSPGTGNGELFF.